A selection of T cell receptor beta chains follows, all from one sample in a study of blood T cells in healthy people across ages. MiXCR was run by TCRdb on the 5' RACE reads, yielding one entry per CDR3 protein. The repertoire holds about 1.7 million distinct CDR3 sequences, with about 30% as singletons. Material for sequencing was blood. These receptors all come from a woman aged 30 to 39 in good health. CDR3s include the opening cysteine and the closing phenylalanine or tryptophan. A D gene is named only where the DNA matches it firmly. Size tells how often a clone was seen (once, few, many) or the class of an expanded clone, and some rows leave it out.

d_call	v_call	clone_size	j_call	cdr3_aa	cdr3_nt
TRBD1	TRBV7-9	.	TRBJ2-7	CAGSFGTVYVQYF	TGTGCCGGCAGCTTCGGGACAGTGTACGTGCAGTACTTC
.	TRBV6-5	few	TRBJ2-1	CASSYSRGLGGGEQFF	TGTGCCAGCAGTTACTCGCGGGGACTTGGTGGGGGGGAGCAGTTCTTC
TRBD1	TRBV20-1	few	TRBJ1-2	CSAREQGANYGYTF	TGCAGTGCTCGAGAACAGGGGGCAAACTATGGCTACACCTTC
TRBD2	TRBV5-1	.	TRBJ2-3	CASSLLAGAVDTQYF	TGCGCCAGCAGCTTGCTAGCGGGAGCGGTAGATACGCAGTATTTT
.	TRBV5-5	.	TRBJ2-7	CASTWGKASSYEQYF	TGTGCCAGCACCTGGGGAAAGGCGAGCTCCTACGAGCAGTACTTC
.	TRBV7-9	few	TRBJ1-1	CASSLAGQGGLEAFF	TGTGCCAGCAGCTTAGCCGGCCAGGGCGGGCTTGAAGCTTTCTTT
.	TRBV14	.	TRBJ2-3	CASSQDRETSTDTQYF	TGTGCCAGCAGCCAAGATCGAGAGACTAGCACAGATACGCAGTATTTT
.	TRBV9	.	TRBJ1-1	CASSVIRGSGEAFF	TGTGCCAGCAGCGTAATAAGGGGTAGCGGTGAAGCTTTCTTT
TRBD2	TRBV29-1	many	TRBJ2-1	CSVARGGYNEQFF	TGCAGCGTTGCACGGGGGGGTTACAATGAGCAGTTCTTC
TRBD1	TRBV5-1	once	TRBJ1-1	CASSLTGTGGANTEAFF	TGCGCCAGCAGCTTGACCGGGACAGGGGGCGCGAACACTGAGGCTTTCTTT
.	TRBV10-2	.	TRBJ2-3	CASSELRGTDTQYF	TGCGCCAGCAGTGAGCTCCGGGGCACAGATACGCAGTATTTT
.	TRBV6-2/TRBV6-3	.	TRBJ2-4	CASIKTPVGYNEQYF	TGTGCCAGCATTAAAACCCCAGTAGGATACAATGAGCAGTACTTC
.	TRBV12-3/TRBV12-4	.	TRBJ1-6	CASSGEGSSYNSPLHF	TGTGCCAGCAGTGGGGAGGGTAGCTCCTATAATTCACCCCTCCACTTT
TRBD2	TRBV18	.	TRBJ2-1	CASSPYGGGASYNEQFF	TGTGCCAGCTCACCATACGGGGGGGGCGCCTCCTACAATGAGCAGTTCTTC
.	TRBV20-1	.	TRBJ2-7	CSALRGQKYEQYF	TGCAGTGCCCTGCGGGGACAGAAGTACGAGCAGTACTTC
.	TRBV3-1	.	TRBJ1-1	CASSQRTGELAAFF	TGTGCCAGCAGCCAGAGAACAGGTGAACTAGCGGCTTTCTTT
TRBD1	TRBV10-3	.	TRBJ2-3	CAISGSNRGTDTQYF	TGTGCCATCAGTGGGTCGAACAGGGGAACAGATACGCAGTATTTT
.	TRBV19	few	TRBJ1-1	CASSINSLTEAFF	TGTGCCAGTAGTATAAACAGCTTAACTGAAGCTTTCTTT
.	TRBV5-1	.	TRBJ1-1	CASSSTGAGGTEAFF	TGCGCCAGCAGCTCCACGGGGGCAGGAGGCACTGAAGCTTTCTTT
TRBD2	TRBV5-1	.	TRBJ2-5	CASSLAASGGDQETQYF	TGCGCCAGCAGCTTGGCCGCTAGCGGGGGTGATCAAGAGACCCAGTACTTC
TRBD1	TRBV6-5	few	TRBJ1-1	CASRLPAGGPTEAFF	TGTGCCAGCAGGCTCCCGGCAGGGGGTCCCACTGAAGCTTTCTTT
.	TRBV10-3	.	TRBJ1-5	CAISERGNQPQHF	TGTGCCATCAGTGAGAGAGGGAATCAGCCCCAGCATTTT
.	TRBV5-6	.	TRBJ2-5	CASSLGSELETQYF	TGTGCCAGCAGCTTGGGGTCGGAGCTAGAGACCCAGTACTTC
TRBD1	TRBV6-5	.	TRBJ2-7	CASSYGSRGYTYEQYF	TGTGCCAGCAGTTACGGTAGCAGGGGGTATACCTACGAGCAGTACTTC
.	TRBV27	.	TRBJ2-3	CASSPVPFDTRYF	TGTGCCAGCAGCCCCGTCCCATTCGATACGCGGTATTTT
.	TRBV25-1	.	TRBJ2-3	CASSEPGKSTDTQYF	TGTGCCAGCAGTGAACCAGGGAAAAGCACAGATACGCAGTATTTT
.	TRBV7-2	many	TRBJ2-7	CASSPWSSYEQYF	TGTGCCAGCAGCCCTTGGTCCTCCTACGAGCAGTACTTC
.	TRBV7-2	.	TRBJ2-1	CASRTGWGNEQFF	TGTGCCAGCAGAACAGGATGGGGGAACGAGCAGTTCTTC
.	TRBV19	.	TRBJ1-1	CASAWNTEAFF	TGTGCCAGTGCGTGGAACACTGAAGCTTTCTTT
TRBD1	TRBV10-3	few	TRBJ2-7	CAINWDRGASGEQYF	TGTGCCATCAATTGGGACAGGGGAGCTTCCGGCGAGCAGTACTTC
.	TRBV27	many	TRBJ2-7	CASSLRGSGSYEQYF	TGTGCCAGCAGCTTGAGAGGGAGTGGGAGTTACGAGCAGTACTTC
.	TRBV7-2	many	TRBJ2-5	CASSLGFWRKQETQYF	TGTGCCAGCAGCTTGGGTTTCTGGAGGAAACAAGAGACCCAGTACTTC
.	TRBV11-2	.	TRBJ2-7	CASEKGFRISSYEQYF	TGTGCCAGCGAAAAGGGTTTTCGGATTAGCTCCTACGAGCAGTACTTC
.	TRBV10-1	.	TRBJ2-1	CASSESAGAENEQFF	TGCGCCAGCAGTGAGTCGGCGGGGGCGGAGAATGAGCAGTTCTTC
TRBD1	TRBV5-1	.	TRBJ2-3	CANSTRDSPTQYF	TGCGCCAACAGCACCCGGGACAGTCCTACGCAGTATTTT
.	TRBV5-1	once	TRBJ1-1	CASRRGETEAFF	TGCGCCAGCAGGAGGGGGGAAACTGAAGCTTTCTTT
.	TRBV2	.	TRBJ2-1	CASSEVASLNSYNEQFF	TGTGCCAGCAGTGAAGTAGCTAGCTTGAACTCCTACAATGAGCAGTTCTTC
.	TRBV18	many	TRBJ2-7	CASSPLAEGEQYF	TGTGCCAGCTCACCCTTAGCGGAGGGGGAGCAGTACTTC